This note documents a single T cell receptor (beta chain) sequence. What it binds is unknown. The data originate from a study of T cells after yellow fever vaccination. Overall study context: The fractions with low cell numbers were processed using SMART-Seq v4 Ultra Low Input. Study-wide findings and caveats: At about 97% for CD4 and approximately 88% for CD8, most primary-vaccination clones showed up again after the booster. Peaking faster, on day 5 versus 15, the secondary response was nonetheless weaker. Clonotypes appearing in both CD4 and CD8 compartments existed, and their share was small.

TCRdb reanalysed the 5' RACE reads using MiXCR and keeps one entry per CDR3 protein. Seen here are about 500,000 distinct CDR3 sequences, about 15% observed once, and the top ten hold roughly 17%. The CDR3 runs 14 residues. V was pared by 5 bases and J by 5 bases, with 15 bases between. Germline CDR1 and CDR2: MNHEY and SMNVEV (reference sequence). The material was PBMCs, obtained 5 days after the first yellow fever vaccination. The receptor was isolated from a man between 18 and 29 years old who received the YFV17D yellow fever vaccine. This chain uses TRBV27 with TRBJ1-2; a possible D gene is TRBD1 (5 bases). The CDR3 region is CASSALGGDYGYTF. DNA for the CDR3: TGTGCCAGCAGTGCCTTGGGGGGGGATTATGGCTACACCTTC.